This TCR beta chain was captured by sequencing in a study of cytomegalovirus exposure and HLA in healthy donors. Germline loops: CDR1 MGHRA, CDR2 YSYEKL. V trimming: 4 bases; J trimming: 4 bases; junction bases outside the gene matches: 14. The CDR3 extends over 19 amino acids. Whole-study findings and limits: Accurate predictions that matched the HLA-A and HLA-B alleles of most subjects were reportedly made from TCR beta sequences.

With respect to this clone: Its antigen is not identified.

Primers included in the PCR were 60 Vbeta and 13 Jbeta primers. Authors' analysis steps: In a later analysis, around 10 million of 65 million to 80 million unique beta chains occurred in at least two donors. Produced via immunoSEQ multiplex PCR; TCRdb's table is partial and in-frame only. Clonal size and the V and J genes are those of that table, whereas D and trimming came from the DNA. Among approximately 180,000 clones listed, around three quarters were seen once. The clonotype originates from a woman aged 25 to 39 in good health and CMV-seronegative. The chain joins TRBV4-1 to TRBJ2-6; 9 bases map to TRBD1. Material: PBMCs. CDR3 amino acids: CASSRTPARDRDGANVLTF. In nucleotides, the CDR3 is TGCGCCAGCAGCCGAACCCCCGCCCGGGACAGGGACGGGGCCAACGTCCTGACTTTC.